This T cell receptor beta chain was documented in a study of identical twins (dated by TCRdb to about 2016). Notes on the research overall: To test whether fetal clonotypes persist, the study used deep sequencing on TCR alpha and beta repertoires from monozygotic twins, unrelated adults of various ages, and cord blood. To rule out contamination, replicate twin experiments were performed at different times with different library preparation protocols.

Overall study outcomes, separate from this receptor: Invariant T cells such as MAIT and iNKT could partly confound zero-insertion analyses, although diverse VJ usage argued against such confounding for most clonotypes. In monozygotic twins, recombination models systematically underestimated out-of-frame TCR alpha sharing, but the models matched the sharing seen between unrelated individuals. Because the same donors could not be followed over many years, conclusions were based on cross-sectional statistical analysis. In beta out-of-frame sequences, excess twin sharing was weaker, because having fewer shared sequences lowered the signal-to-noise ratio. Abundant cord blood beta clonotypes had fewer insertions, young adult naive repertoires showed a similar but weaker trend, and memory repertoires showed no such trend. Compared with coincidental sharing between unrelated individuals, an excess of low generation-probability sequences was observed among out-of-frame TCR alpha sequences shared between twins.

Every donor was a healthy Caucasian. The twin cohort comprised three pairs of female monozygotic twins, all aged roughly 18 to 30 years. Positive isolation kits from Invitrogen were used to isolate CD4+ and CD8+ T cell populations. The library came from 5' RACE. TCRdb lists the instrument as Illumina HiSeq 2000. Template switching introduced a universal primer binding site; the final cDNA contained a unique molecular identifier, enabling accurate counting of TCR cDNA molecules. Specific primers in the conserved constant-segment region were used to synthesize first-strand cDNA for TCR alpha and beta chains. To control for contamination, every cDNA library was double barcoded, receiving both a SMART-Mk sample barcode and Illumina barcodes. TruSeq adapter sequences along with Illumina sample barcodes were introduced in two successive PCR steps. The Illumina HiSeq platform was used with custom primers to sequence TCR alpha and beta cDNA libraries. In the authors' own workflow: MiGEC processed the raw reads to extract unique molecular identifiers, while MiXCR was used to determine the CDR3 positions. For each individual, recombination models were inferred using an EM algorithm with the repgenHMM and IGoR tools. Shared clonotype analysis was performed with the tcR package in R, normalizing sharing by the product of cloneset sizes. To study raw recombination without the effects of thymic and clonal selection, out-of-frame nonproductive sequences were analyzed. TCRdb reprocessed the public reads (quality trimming at Q25 with fastp, clone calling with MiXCR) and kept in-frame beta chains. Identical CDR3 proteins give one entry, which carries the most common genes and DNA. TCRdb's processing, not the authors' own work, is the source of the V and J calls. Within this sample are 450,000 or so distinct CDR3 sequences, with 12% to 15% of them counted one time only. The ten largest make up around 0.52% of the sample.

A few counts support this clonotype. No cognate antigen has been identified for it. Per-nucleotide qualities are absent, and no much larger clonotype sits a single base away. This sample also belongs to another study, concerning yellow fever vaccine responses in identical twins. The second source states: According to the authors, in identical twins the way T cells responded to vaccination appeared partly convergent and partly personalized. Focusing on identical twins, the study followed the T cell clones that responded to the vaccine, and did so with precision.

The clonotype was recovered from a woman aged 18 to 35 in good health. The sample taken for sequencing was CD4+ T cells sorted from blood.

The CDR3 corresponds to CASGSLGQNHYEQYF. DNA sequence: TGTGCCAGCGGCTCCCTCGGACAGAATCACTACGAGCAGTACTTC. The sequence joins TRBV7-9 to TRBJ2-7, and the D gene may be TRBD1, 6 bases matching. Based on the germline V gene (reference sequence), the CDR1 and CDR2 sequences are SEHNR and FQNEAQ. Deletion took 8 bases off V and 3 bases off J, with a span of 20 bases between the germline ends. The CDR3 goes from the cysteine to the phenylalanine over 15 residues. This entry keeps only the CDR3 DNA: 45 bases, framed from base 1.